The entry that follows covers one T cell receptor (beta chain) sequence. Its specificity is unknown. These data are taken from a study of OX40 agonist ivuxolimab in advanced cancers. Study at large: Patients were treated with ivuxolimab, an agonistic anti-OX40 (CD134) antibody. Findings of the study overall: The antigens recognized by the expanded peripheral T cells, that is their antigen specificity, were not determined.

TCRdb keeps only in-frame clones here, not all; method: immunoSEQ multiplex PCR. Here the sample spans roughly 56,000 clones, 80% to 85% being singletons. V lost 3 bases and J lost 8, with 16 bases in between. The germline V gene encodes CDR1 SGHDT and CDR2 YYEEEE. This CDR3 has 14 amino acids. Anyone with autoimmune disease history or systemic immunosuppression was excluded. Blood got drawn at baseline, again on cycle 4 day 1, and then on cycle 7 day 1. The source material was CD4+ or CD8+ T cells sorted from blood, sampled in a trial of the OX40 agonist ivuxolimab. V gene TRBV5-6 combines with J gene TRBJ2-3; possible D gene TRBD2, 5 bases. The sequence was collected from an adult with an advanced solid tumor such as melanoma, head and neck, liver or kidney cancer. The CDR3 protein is CASSSLATTGTQYF. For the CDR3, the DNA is TGTGCCAGCAGCTCCTTGGCGACTACGGGTACGCAGTATTTT.